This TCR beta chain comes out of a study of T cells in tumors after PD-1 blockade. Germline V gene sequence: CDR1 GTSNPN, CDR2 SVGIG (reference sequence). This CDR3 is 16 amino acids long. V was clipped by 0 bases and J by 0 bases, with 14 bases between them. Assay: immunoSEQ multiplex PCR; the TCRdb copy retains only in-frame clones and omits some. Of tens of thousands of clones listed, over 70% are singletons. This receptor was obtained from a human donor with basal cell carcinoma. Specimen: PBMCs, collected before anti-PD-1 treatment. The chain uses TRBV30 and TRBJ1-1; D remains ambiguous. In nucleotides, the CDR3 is TGTGCCTGGAGTGTACAGAGGGCAGTAATGAACACTGAAGCTTTCTTT. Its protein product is CAWSVQRAVMNTEAFF.